This entry concerns a single T cell receptor beta chain. No antigen is known for it. Among the 110 or so subjects of the validation cohort, separate from the approximately 670-subject first cohort, were the donors. These data come from a study of cytomegalovirus exposure and HLA in healthy donors. Assay: immunoSEQ multiplex PCR; the TCRdb copy retains only in-frame clones and omits some. The sample has roughly 130,000 clones; just under 90% are singletons. Study results and limitations: In the 130 or so validation repertoires, a later analysis found that first-cohort TCR clusters tended to co-occur.

Germline-derived CDR1 and CDR2 are SGHRS and YFSETQ. This CDR3 has 14 residues. V lost 4 bases and J lost 3, with 14 bases in between. This clonotype was obtained from a young man in good health and CMV-seronegative. The V call is TRBV5-1, the J call TRBJ2-7; perhaps TRBD2 as D (5 bases). Source material: PBMCs. CDR3 sequence (DNA): TGCGCCAGCAGCCCCGCGGGTTCCTACTACGAGCAGTACTTC. Protein: CASSPAGSYYEQYF.